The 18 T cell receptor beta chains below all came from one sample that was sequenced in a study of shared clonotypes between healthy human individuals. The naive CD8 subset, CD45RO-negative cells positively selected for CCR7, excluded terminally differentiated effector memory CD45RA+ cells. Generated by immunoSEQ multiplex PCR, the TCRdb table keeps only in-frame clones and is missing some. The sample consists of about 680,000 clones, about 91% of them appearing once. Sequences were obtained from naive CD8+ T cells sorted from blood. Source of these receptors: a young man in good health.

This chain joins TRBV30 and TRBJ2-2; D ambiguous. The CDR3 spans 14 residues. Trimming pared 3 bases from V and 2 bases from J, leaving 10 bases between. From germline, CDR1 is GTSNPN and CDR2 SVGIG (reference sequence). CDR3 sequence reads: CAWRLSANTGELFF. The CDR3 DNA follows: TGTGCCTGGAGACTGTCAGCAAACACCGGGGAGCTGTTTTTT.

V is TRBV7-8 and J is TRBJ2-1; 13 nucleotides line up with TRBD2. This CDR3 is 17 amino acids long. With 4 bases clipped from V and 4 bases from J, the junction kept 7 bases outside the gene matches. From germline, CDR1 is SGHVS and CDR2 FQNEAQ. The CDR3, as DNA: TGTGCCAGCAGCTCCCTGACTAGCGGGAGGTCTTACAATGAGCAGTTCTTC. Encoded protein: CASSSLTSGRSYNEQFF.

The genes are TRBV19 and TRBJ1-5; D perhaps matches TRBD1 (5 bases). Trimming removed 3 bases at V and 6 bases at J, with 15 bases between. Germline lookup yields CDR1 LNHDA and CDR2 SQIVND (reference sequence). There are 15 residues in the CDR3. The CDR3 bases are TGTGCCAGTAGTATCTGGGCCAGGGCCAGTCAGCCCCAGCATTTT. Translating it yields CASSIWARASQPQHF.

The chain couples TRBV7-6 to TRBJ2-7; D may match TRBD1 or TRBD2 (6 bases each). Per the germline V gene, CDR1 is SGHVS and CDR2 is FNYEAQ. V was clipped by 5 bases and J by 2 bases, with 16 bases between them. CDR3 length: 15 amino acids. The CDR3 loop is CASSPGAGTAYEQYF. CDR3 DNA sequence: TGTGCCAGCAGCCCAGGGGCGGGGACTGCCTACGAGCAGTACTTC.

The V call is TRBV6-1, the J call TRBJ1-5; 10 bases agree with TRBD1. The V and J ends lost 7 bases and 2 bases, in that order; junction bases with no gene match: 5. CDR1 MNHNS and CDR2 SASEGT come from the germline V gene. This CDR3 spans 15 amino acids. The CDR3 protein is CASTDRGPGNQPQHF. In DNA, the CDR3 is TGTGCCAGCACAGACAGGGGGCCAGGCAATCAGCCCCAGCATTTT.

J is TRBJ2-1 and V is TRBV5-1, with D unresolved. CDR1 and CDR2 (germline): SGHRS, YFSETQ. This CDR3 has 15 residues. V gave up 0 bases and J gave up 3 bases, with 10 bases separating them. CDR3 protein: CASSLESGVYNEQFF. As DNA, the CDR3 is TGCGCCAGCAGCTTGGAAAGTGGCGTCTACAATGAGCAGTTCTTC.

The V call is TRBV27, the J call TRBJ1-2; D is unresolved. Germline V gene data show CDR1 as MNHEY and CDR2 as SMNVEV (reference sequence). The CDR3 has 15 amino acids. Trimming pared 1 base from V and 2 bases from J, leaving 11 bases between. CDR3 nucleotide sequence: TGTGCCAGCAGTTTATATGGAGCACCGAACTATGGCTACACCTTC. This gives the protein CASSLYGAPNYGYTF.

CDR3 coding DNA: TGTGCCAGCAGCCTACTTGGACAGGGATCCACTGAAGCTTTCTTT. As protein: CASSLLGQGSTEAFF. V and J are TRBV7-9 and TRBJ1-1; 8 bases line up with TRBD1. V trimming: 5 bases; J trimming: 4 bases; junction bases outside the gene matches: 9. CDR1 and CDR2 from the germline V gene are SEHNR and FQNEAQ (reference sequence). The CDR3 has 15 amino acids.

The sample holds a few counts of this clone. CDR3 protein: CASSLVVGNTGELFF. DNA of the CDR3: TGTGCCAGCAGCTTAGTCGTAGGGAACACCGGGGAGCTGTTTTTT. The chain is built from TRBV7-9 and TRBJ2-2; D is unresolved. Trimming took off 1 base at V and 1 base at J, with 7 bases between the two ends. The CDR3 runs to 15 residues. Per the germline V gene, CDR1 is SEHNR and CDR2 is FQNEAQ (reference sequence).

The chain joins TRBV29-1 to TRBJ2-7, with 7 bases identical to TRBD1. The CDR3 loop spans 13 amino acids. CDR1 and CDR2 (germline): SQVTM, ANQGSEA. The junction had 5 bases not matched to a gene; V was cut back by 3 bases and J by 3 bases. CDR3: CSVDEQGRYEQYF. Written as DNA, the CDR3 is TGCAGCGTTGATGAACAGGGGCGCTACGAGCAGTACTTC.

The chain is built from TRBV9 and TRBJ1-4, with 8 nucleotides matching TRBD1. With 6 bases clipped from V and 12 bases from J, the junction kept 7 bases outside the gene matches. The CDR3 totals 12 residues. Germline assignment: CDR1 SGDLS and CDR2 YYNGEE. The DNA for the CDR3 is TGTGCCAGCACAGGACAGGGCGGAGAACTGTTTTTT. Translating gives CASTGQGGELFF.

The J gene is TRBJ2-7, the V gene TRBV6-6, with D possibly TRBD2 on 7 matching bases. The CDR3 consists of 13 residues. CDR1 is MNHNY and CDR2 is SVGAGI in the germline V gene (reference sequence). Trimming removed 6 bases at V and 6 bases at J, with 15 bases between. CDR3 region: CASSSRGAGEQYF. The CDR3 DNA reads TGTGCCAGCAGCTCTCGGGGGGCGGGCGAGCAGTACTTC.

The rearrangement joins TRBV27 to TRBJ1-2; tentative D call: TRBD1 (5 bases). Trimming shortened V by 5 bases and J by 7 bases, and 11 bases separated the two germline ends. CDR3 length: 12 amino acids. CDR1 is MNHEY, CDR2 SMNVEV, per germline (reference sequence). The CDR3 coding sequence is TGTGCCAGCAGTGACGGGGCCTTTGGCTACACCTTC. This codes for CASSDGAFGYTF.

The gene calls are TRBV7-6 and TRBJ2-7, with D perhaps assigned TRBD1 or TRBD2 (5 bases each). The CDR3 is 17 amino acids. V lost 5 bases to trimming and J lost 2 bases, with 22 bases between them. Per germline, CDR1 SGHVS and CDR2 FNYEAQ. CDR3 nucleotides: TGTGCCAGCAGCCCCAGCGCCCCAGGGACGGGGACCTACGAGCAGTACTTC. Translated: CASSPSAPGTGTYEQYF.

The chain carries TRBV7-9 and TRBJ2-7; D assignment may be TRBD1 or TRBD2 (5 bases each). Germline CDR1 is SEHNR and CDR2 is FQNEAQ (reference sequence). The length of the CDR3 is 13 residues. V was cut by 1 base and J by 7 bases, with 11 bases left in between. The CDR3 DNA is TGTGCCAGCAGCTTAGAGGGGCGGAGGGAGCAGTACTTC. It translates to CASSLEGRREQYF.

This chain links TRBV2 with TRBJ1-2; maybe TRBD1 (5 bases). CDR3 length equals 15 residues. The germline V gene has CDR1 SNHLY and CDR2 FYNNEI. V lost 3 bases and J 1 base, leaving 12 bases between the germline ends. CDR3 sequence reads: CASSDLSGNNYGYTF. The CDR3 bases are TGTGCCAGCAGTGATCTTTCAGGGAATAACTATGGCTACACCTTC. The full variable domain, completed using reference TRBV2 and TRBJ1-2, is EPEVTQTPSHQVTQMGQEVILRCVPISNHLYFYWYRQILGQKVEFLVSFYNNEISEKSEIFDDQFSVERPDGSNFTLKIRSTKLEDSAMYFCASSDLSGNNYGYTFGSGTRLTVV.

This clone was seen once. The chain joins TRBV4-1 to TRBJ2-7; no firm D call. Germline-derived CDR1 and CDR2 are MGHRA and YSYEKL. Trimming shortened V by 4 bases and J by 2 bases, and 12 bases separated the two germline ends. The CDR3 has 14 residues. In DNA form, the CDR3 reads TGCGCCAGCAGCCCCCAACCCGGCACCTACGAGCAGTACTTC. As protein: CASSPQPGTYEQYF.

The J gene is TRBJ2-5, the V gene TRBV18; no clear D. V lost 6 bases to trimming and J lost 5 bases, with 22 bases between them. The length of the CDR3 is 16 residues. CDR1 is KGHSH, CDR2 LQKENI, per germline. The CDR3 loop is CASSQPAATLRETQYF. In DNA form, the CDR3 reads TGTGCCAGCTCCCAACCTGCAGCCACGCTACGGGAGACCCAGTACTTC.